The T cell receptor beta chain described here comes from a study of T cells in Graves' hyperthyroidism and ophthalmopathy. Amplified TCR beta CDR3 regions derived from RNA transcripts. The study used the HTBI primer set for a first-round RT-PCR of the TCR CDR3. Each CDR3 protein is one row after TCRdb ran MiXCR on the multiplex PCR reads. Of roughly 700,000 distinct CDR3 sequences detected, about 14% appear once; the ten largest clones hold around 9.6%. The CDR3 totals 13 residues. The germline V and J ends were trimmed by 4 bases and 8 bases, with 17 bases remaining between them. The V gene's germline CDR1 is SQVTM and CDR2 ANQGSEA. The count of this clonotype is one.

V and J are TRBV29-1 and TRBJ1-2, with D possibly being TRBD1 (5 bases). This TCR was recovered from a woman under 30 with Graves' hyperthyroidism. The sample was blood. The CDR3 DNA reads TGCAGCGTTGCGAAGCTAGGGGACCGCGGCTACACCTTC. This gives the protein CSVAKLGDRGYTF. Based on the CDR3 plus reference TRBV29-1 and TRBJ1-2, the full variable domain is SAVISQKPSRDICQRGTSLTIQCQVDSQVTMMFWYRQQPGQSLTLIATANQGSEATYESGFVIDKFPISRPNLTFSTLTVSNMSPEDSSIYLCSVAKLGDRGYTFGSGTRLTVV.